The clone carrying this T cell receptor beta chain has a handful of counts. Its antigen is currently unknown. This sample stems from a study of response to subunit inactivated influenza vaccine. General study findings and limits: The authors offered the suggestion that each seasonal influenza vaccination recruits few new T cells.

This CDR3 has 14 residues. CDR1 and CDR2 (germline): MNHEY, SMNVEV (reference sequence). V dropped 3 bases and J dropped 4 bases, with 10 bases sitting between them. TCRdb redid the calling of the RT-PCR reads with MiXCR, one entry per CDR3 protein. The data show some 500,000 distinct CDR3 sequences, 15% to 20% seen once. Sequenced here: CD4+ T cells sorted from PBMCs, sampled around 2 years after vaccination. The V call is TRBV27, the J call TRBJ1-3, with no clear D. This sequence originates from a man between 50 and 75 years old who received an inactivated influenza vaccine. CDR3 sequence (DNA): TGTGCCAGCAGTTTTTCGCCGTGGGGAAACACCATATATTTT. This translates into CASSFSPWGNTIYF.